This entry is about one T cell receptor beta chain. The sample belongs to a study of blood T cell repertoires in COVID-19. Study summary: The samples span acute and convalescent COVID-19 from the United States, Italy and Spain. PBMCs, B-cell-depleted T cells, or T cells were the source of the cDNA or gDNA that made up the material.

Germline loops: CDR1 KGHDR, CDR2 SFDVKD. Trimming took 3 bases from V and 6 from J; bases not matched to a gene: 3. This CDR3 has 14 amino acids. Authors' analysis steps: Estimation of nucleated cell counts was performed using reference gene primer amplification. This table comes from immunoSEQ multiplex PCR, and its TCRdb copy is limited to in-frame clones, with some not included. V and J calls and clone size are given by that table; D and trimming were obtained from the DNA. Counted here are some 300,000 clones, about 82% occurring once; the ten biggest clones make up around 3.7%. This clonotype was sampled from a woman between 45 and 60 years old with active or convalescent COVID-19. Source material: peripheral blood. V gene TRBV24-1 combines with J gene TRBJ1-2; 10 nucleotides match TRBD1. CDR3 loop: CATSDRTGGDGYTF. As DNA, the CDR3 is TGTGCCACCAGTGATCGGACAGGGGGAGATGGCTACACCTTC.